Below are 23 T cell receptor beta chains sequenced from a single sample in a study of radiotherapy plus CTLA-4 blockade in lung cancer. Assay: immunoSEQ multiplex PCR; the TCRdb copy retains only in-frame clones and omits some. This sample carries approximately 100,000 clones, more than 75% of them seen once, and the ten largest clones take 2% to 3%. The specimen comprised peripheral blood, sampled from a patient treated with radiotherapy plus ipilimumab. These receptors all come from a human donor with non-small cell lung cancer that progressed on radiotherapy plus ipilimumab. Some clones in this sample may be carry-over from other donors' samples.

V gene TRBV5-4 combines with J gene TRBJ1-3; D uncertain. The ends were cut back, 0 bases at V and 0 bases at J, with 7 bases in the middle. The CDR3 has 15 residues. Germline assignment: CDR1 SGHNT and CDR2 YYREEE (reference sequence). The CDR3 nucleotides are TGTGCCAGCAGCTTGGCCCGTAGCTCTGGAAACACCATATATTTT. Its translation: CASSLARSSGNTIYF.

This rearrangement joins TRBV5-1 to TRBJ1-1; no clear D. V was shortened by 5 bases and J by 0 bases, with 11 bases between the two germline ends. Germline V CDR1 and CDR2: SGHRS, YFSETQ. The CDR3 is 14 residues long. CDR3 sequence (DNA): TGCGCCAGCAGAGTCGAATTGATGAACACTGAAGCTTTCTTT. Its translation is CASRVELMNTEAFF.

A few counts support this clone. The CDR3 sequence: CASSYDGNYGYTF. CDR3 sequence (DNA): TGTGCCAGCAGTTACGACGGAAACTATGGCTACACCTTC. This chain links TRBV6-6 with TRBJ1-2; D unresolved. V gave up 2 bases and J gave up 2 bases, with 6 bases separating them. The germline gives CDR1 MNHNY, CDR2 SVGAGI (reference sequence). The CDR3 loop spans 13 amino acids.

This clone was observed a few times. The V and J genes are TRBV28 and TRBJ1-1; D call uncertain. From germline, CDR1 is MDHEN and CDR2 SYDVKM. V was cut by 7 bases and J by 3 bases, with 12 bases left in between. The CDR3 is made up of 13 amino acids. The CDR3 region is CASKHRGDTEAFF. The CDR3 region has the DNA TGTGCCAGCAAACATCGCGGGGACACTGAAGCTTTCTTT.

This rearrangement joins TRBV9 to TRBJ2-7; tentative D call: TRBD1 (6 bases). CDR1 and CDR2 from the germline V gene are SGDLS and YYNGEE. The ends were cut back, 4 bases at V and 6 bases at J, with 20 bases in the middle. This CDR3 contains 15 residues. This chain's CDR3 is CASSPNPQTGVEQYF. The CDR3 DNA follows: TGTGCCAGCAGCCCCAACCCCCAGACAGGAGTCGAGCAGTACTTC.

The gene calls are TRBV2 and TRBJ1-1, with D hard to call. Trimming removed 4 bases at V and 0 bases at J, with 6 bases between. The CDR3 length is 13 residues. Germline V gene data show CDR1 as SNHLY and CDR2 as FYNNEI. The CDR3 nucleotides read TGTGCCAGCAGTGTGGAGGTGAACACTGAAGCTTTCTTT. Amino acids: CASSVEVNTEAFF.

The gene calls are TRBV5-1 and TRBJ2-1, with D possibly TRBD1 on 6 matching bases. The CDR3 spans 15 residues. Germline V gene lookup returns CDR1 SGHRS and CDR2 YFSETQ. V gave up 4 bases and J gave up 0 bases, with 11 bases separating them. The CDR3 sequence is CASSLTGFSYNEQFF. Written as DNA, the CDR3 is TGCGCCAGCAGCCTAACAGGGTTCTCCTACAATGAGCAGTTCTTC.

The chain joins TRBV5-6 to TRBJ2-1, with 12 bases lining up with TRBD2. J was trimmed by 14 bases and V by 4 bases; bases with no gene match: 10. The CDR3 contains 14 residues. Per germline, CDR1 SGHDT and CDR2 YYEEEE. CDR3 DNA: TGTGCCAGCAGCCCCGGGCTAGCGGGGGGGCTGGAGTTCTTC. This codes for CASSPGLAGGLEFF.

V and J are TRBV5-4 and TRBJ1-4, with 10 positions matching TRBD1. CDR3 size: 15 residues. Trimming at V came to 4 bases and at J to 6 bases, leaving 6 bases not matched to a gene. Looked up from germline, CDR1 is SGHNT and CDR2 is YYREEE (reference sequence). The CDR3 nucleotides are TGTGCCAGCAGCCCCACGGGACAGGGGTATGAAAAACTGTTTTTT. Its protein is CASSPTGQGYEKLFF.

The chain has TRBV7-8 and TRBJ1-1; no firm D call. The V end lost 2 bases, the J end lost 4 bases, and 8 bases lay between the germline ends. This CDR3 region has 13 residues. Germline values: CDR1 SGHVS, CDR2 FQNEAQ. CDR3: CASSLLGITEAFF. The CDR3 DNA sequence: TGTGCCAGCAGCTTATTGGGGATCACTGAAGCTTTCTTT.

J is TRBJ1-4 and V is TRBV9, with TRBD1 matching 9 bases. Germline-derived CDR1 and CDR2 are SGDLS and YYNGEE. CDR3 size: 16 residues. The V segment lost 0 bases and the J segment 3 bases; nucleotides outside the gene matches: 3. CDR3 in amino acids: CASSVVGTGSNEKLFF. For the CDR3, the DNA is TGTGCCAGCAGCGTAGTCGGGACAGGGTCTAATGAAAAACTGTTTTTT.

V usage is TRBV6-5 and J usage is TRBJ2-7, with 10 bases matching TRBD2. Trimming removed 5 bases from V and 4 bases from J; junction bases left unmatched: 8. The CDR3 totals 15 residues. Germline CDR1 and CDR2: MNHEY and SVGAGI. This CDR3 reads CASSNQRGGRYEQYF. In DNA form, the CDR3 reads TGTGCCAGCAGTAACCAGCGGGGGGGCCGGTACGAGCAGTACTTC.

This chain links TRBV2 with TRBJ1-2; D is perhaps TRBD1 (5 bases). Per germline, CDR1 SNHLY and CDR2 FYNNEI. V was pared by 1 base and J by 4 bases, with 10 bases between. The CDR3 loop spans 14 amino acids. The CDR3 loop reads CASSEGWQGYGYTF. As DNA, the CDR3 is TGTGCCAGCAGTGAAGGGTGGCAGGGCTATGGCTACACCTTC.

The chain joins TRBV7-6 to TRBJ2-5; no definite D call. The CDR3 is made up of 14 amino acids. V gave up 2 bases and J gave up 5 bases, with 12 bases separating them. In germline, CDR1 is SGHVS, CDR2 FNYEAQ. Here the CDR3 reads CASSLPAFEETQYF. The CDR3 DNA follows: TGTGCCAGCAGCTTACCGGCGTTTGAGGAGACCCAGTACTTC.

This rearrangement joins TRBV5-1 to TRBJ2-3; D perhaps matches TRBD1 (5 bases). CDR1 is SGHRS and CDR2 is YFSETQ in the germline V gene. Trimming removed 0 bases at V and 6 bases at J, with 23 bases between. The CDR3 length is 18 residues. The CDR3 loop is CASSLVRQGPRGSDTQYF. The CDR3 region has the DNA TGCGCCAGCAGCTTGGTGCGGCAGGGCCCACGAGGTTCTGATACGCAGTATTTT.

This clone was detected only once. The rearrangement uses TRBV2 and TRBJ1-6; D not resolved. Germline CDR1 and CDR2: SNHLY and FYNNEI. This CDR3 is 14 amino acids long. V lost 7 bases and J 4 bases, leaving 11 bases between the germline ends. The CDR3 nucleotides are TGTGCCAGCACCGGAGGTGCTTATAATTCACCCCTCCACTTT. It yields the protein CASTGGAYNSPLHF.

This rearrangement joins TRBV28 to TRBJ1-2, with no clear D. CDR3 length: 14 residues. Germline CDR1 MDHEN, CDR2 SYDVKM. Trimming removed 3 bases at V and 6 bases at J, with 14 bases between. As DNA, the CDR3 is TGTGCCAGCAGTTTGGCCGAGGAGAGAGATGGCTACACCTTC. Translation gives CASSLAEERDGYTF.

Only a few counts were recorded for this clone. The chain uses TRBV10-3 and TRBJ1-2; the match to TRBD1 covers 7 bases. CDR3 length: 12 amino acids. V gave up 6 bases and J gave up 3 bases; unmatched junction bases: 1. Germline CDR1 reads ENHRY; CDR2 reads SYGVKD. The CDR3 DNA follows: TGTGCCATCAGCGGACAGGACTATGGCTACACCTTC. It codes for CAISGQDYGYTF.

The rearrangement uses TRBV28 and TRBJ2-7; D gene ambiguous. Germline V lookup: CDR1 MDHEN, CDR2 SYDVKM. Between the trimmed V and J ends, which lost 3 bases and 5 bases, there was a span of 17 bases. The length of the CDR3 is 15 residues. For the CDR3, the DNA is TGTGCCAGCAGTTTTATAGAATTATCGGCCAACGAGCAGTACTTC. Translation gives CASSFIELSANEQYF.

The J gene is TRBJ2-2, the V gene TRBV28; D uncertain. Germline values: CDR1 MDHEN, CDR2 SYDVKM. V was cut by 6 bases and J by 4 bases, with 12 bases left in between. This CDR3 region has 14 residues. CDR3 residues: CASSRSLGTGELFF. DNA for the CDR3: TGTGCCAGCAGCCGCAGCCTAGGCACCGGGGAGCTGTTTTTT.

This chain joins TRBV7-2 and TRBJ2-7; D is possibly TRBD2 (5 bases). In germline, CDR1 is SGHTA, CDR2 FQGNSA. This CDR3 is 15 amino acids long. Trimming left V 4 bases short and J 3 bases short, with 16 bases between. This chain's CDR3 is CASSSEDAGVYEQYF. The CDR3 region has the DNA TGTGCCAGCAGCTCAGAGGACGCCGGGGTCTACGAGCAGTACTTC.

The chain links TRBV7-9 to TRBJ1-5, with D perhaps matching TRBD1 (5 bases). Per the germline V gene, CDR1 is SEHNR and CDR2 is FQNEAQ (reference sequence). The CDR3 runs to 14 residues. The ends were cut back, 8 bases at V and 0 bases at J, with 11 bases in the middle. This CDR3 reads CASGHLDSNQPQHF. DNA of the CDR3: TGTGCCAGCGGACATCTCGATAGCAATCAGCCCCAGCATTTT.

V and J are TRBV13 and TRBJ2-3; 8 bases align to TRBD1. The CDR3 contains 16 residues. Germline loops: CDR1 PRHDT, CDR2 FYEKMQ (reference sequence). The V and J ends lost 4 bases and 8 bases, in that order; junction bases with no gene match: 14. DNA for the CDR3: TGTGCCAGCAGCTATCGGGAACAGGGGGACGTCGTTACGCAGTATTTT. Amino acid sequence: CASSYREQGDVVTQYF.